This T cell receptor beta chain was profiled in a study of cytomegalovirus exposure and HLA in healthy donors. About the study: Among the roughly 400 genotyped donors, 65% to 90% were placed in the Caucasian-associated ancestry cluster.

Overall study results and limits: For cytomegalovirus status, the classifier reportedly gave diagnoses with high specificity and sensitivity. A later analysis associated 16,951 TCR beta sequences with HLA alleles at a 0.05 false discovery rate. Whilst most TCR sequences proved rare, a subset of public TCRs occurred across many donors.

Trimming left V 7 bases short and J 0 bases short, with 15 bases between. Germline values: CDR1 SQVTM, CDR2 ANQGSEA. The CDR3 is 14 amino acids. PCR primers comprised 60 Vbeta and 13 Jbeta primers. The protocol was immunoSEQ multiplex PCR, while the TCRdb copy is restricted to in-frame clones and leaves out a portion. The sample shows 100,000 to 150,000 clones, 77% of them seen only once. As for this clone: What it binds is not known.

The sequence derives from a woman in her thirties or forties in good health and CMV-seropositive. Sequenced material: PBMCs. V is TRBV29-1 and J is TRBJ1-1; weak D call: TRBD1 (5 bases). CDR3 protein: CSAATVSMNTEAFF. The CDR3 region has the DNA TGCAGCGCCGCGACAGTTTCAATGAACACTGAAGCTTTCTTT. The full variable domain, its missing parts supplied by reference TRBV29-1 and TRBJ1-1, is SAVISQKPSRDICQRGTSLTIQCQVDSQVTMMFWYRQQPGQSLTLIATANQGSEATYESGFVIDKFPISRPNLTFSTLTVSNMSPEDSSIYLCSAATVSMNTEAFFGQGTRLTVV.